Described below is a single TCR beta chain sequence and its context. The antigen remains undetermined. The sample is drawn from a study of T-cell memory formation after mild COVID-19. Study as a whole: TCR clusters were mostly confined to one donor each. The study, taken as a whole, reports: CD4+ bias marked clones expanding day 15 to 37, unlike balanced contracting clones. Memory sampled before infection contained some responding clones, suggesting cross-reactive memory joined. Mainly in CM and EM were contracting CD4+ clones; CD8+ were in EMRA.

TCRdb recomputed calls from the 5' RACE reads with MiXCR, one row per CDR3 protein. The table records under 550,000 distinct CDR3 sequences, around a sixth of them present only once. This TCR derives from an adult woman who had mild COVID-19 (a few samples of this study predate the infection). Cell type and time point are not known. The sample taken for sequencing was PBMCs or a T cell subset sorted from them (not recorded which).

CDR3 DNA sequence: TGCGCCAGCAGCCGGACTCCACCCGGGGAGCTGTTTTTT. Protein product: CASSRTPPGELFF. The chain uses TRBV5-1 and TRBJ2-2; weak D call: TRBD2 (5 bases). V dropped 4 bases and J dropped 6 bases, with 10 bases sitting between them. The CDR3 runs to 13 residues. Germline assignment: CDR1 SGHRS and CDR2 YFSETQ.